One and the same sample provided the 17 T cell receptor beta chains below, sequenced in a study of cytomegalovirus exposure and HLA in healthy donors. Primers for the PCR totalled 60 Vbeta and 13 Jbeta. Method: immunoSEQ multiplex PCR; TCRdb's copy keeps in-frame clones and lacks some. The table has hundreds of thousands of clones, around 90% seen once. The sequencing input was PBMCs. All receptors derive from a young woman in good health and CMV-seronegative.

The table lists this clone with a count of one. A junction end diverges from the germline sequence, so it may reflect a read error. The chain couples TRBV7-9 to TRBJ2-1; 10 positions agree with TRBD1. This CDR3 region has 16 residues. CDR1 and CDR2 (germline): SEHNR, FQNEAQ (reference sequence). CDR3 residues: CSSSLLTGGPYNEQFF. The CDR3 DNA reads TGTTCCAGCAGCTTGCTGACAGGGGGCCCCTACAATGAGCAGTTCTTC. The variable domain in full, completed from reference TRBV7-9 and TRBJ2-1, reads DTGVSQNPRHKITKRGQNVTFRCDPISEHNRLYWYRQTLGQGPEFLTYFQNEAQLEKSRLLSDRFSAERPKGSFSTLEIQRTEQGDSAMYLCSSSLLTGGPYNEQFFGPGTRLTVL.

This rearrangement joins TRBV20-1 to TRBJ2-7; D uncertain. Germline values: CDR1 DFQATT, CDR2 SNEGSKA (reference sequence). The CDR3 is 11 residues long. Trimming pared 3 bases from V and 6 bases from J, leaving 9 bases between. The CDR3: CSARSTAEQYF. CDR3 nucleotide sequence: TGCAGTGCTAGGTCGACTGCCGAGCAGTACTTC.

This clone has only one observation. The chain combines TRBV27 with TRBJ1-5, with D unclear. Germline CDR1 and CDR2: MNHEY and SMNVEV (reference sequence). V was clipped by 3 bases and J by 8 bases, with 14 bases between them. This CDR3 is 14 amino acids long. The CDR3 loop reads CASSFLPGREPQHF. CDR3 DNA sequence: TGTGCCAGCAGTTTTTTGCCAGGTAGAGAGCCCCAGCATTTT.

This chain connects TRBV15 to TRBJ1-2; 9 positions match TRBD1. Trimming took 0 bases from V and 7 from J; bases not matched to a gene: 6. The CDR3 consists of 15 residues. Germline V gene lookup returns CDR1 LNHNV and CDR2 YYDKDF (reference sequence). The CDR3 protein is CATSRDSPTGGGYTF. The CDR3 DNA sequence: TGTGCCACCAGCAGAGATAGCCCGACAGGGGGTGGCTACACCTTC. The complete variable domain, with remaining parts taken from reference TRBV15 and TRBJ1-2, reads DAMVIQNPRYQVTQFGKPVTLSCSQTLNHNVMYWYQQKSSQAPKLLFHYYDKDFNNEADTPDNFQSRRPNTSFCFLDIRSPGLGDTAMYLCATSRDSPTGGGYTFGSGTRLTVV.

The chain is built from TRBV30 and TRBJ1-2, with 7 positions matching TRBD1. V trimming: 2 bases; J trimming: 6 bases; junction bases outside the gene matches: 6. The CDR3 has 13 amino acids. CDR1 and CDR2 from the germline V gene are GTSNPN and SVGIG (reference sequence). CDR3 amino acids: CAWSYRQGNGYTF. The CDR3 DNA reads TGTGCCTGGAGTTATAGACAGGGAAATGGCTACACCTTC.

The chain uses TRBV2 and TRBJ1-1; no reliable D call. Germline assignment: CDR1 SNHLY and CDR2 FYNNEI. Trimming pared 7 bases from V and 1 base from J, leaving 4 bases between. The length of the CDR3 is 11 residues. CDR3 coding DNA: TGTGCCAGCAACGGGAACACTGAAGCTTTCTTT. The encoded protein is CASNGNTEAFF.

The CDR3, as DNA: TGTGCCAGCGCAGCGGGGTCCAATACGCAGTATTTT. Translating it yields CASAAGSNTQYF. The V gene is TRBV7-3, the J gene TRBJ2-3, with 7 bases lining up with TRBD2. Losses at the gene ends were 8 bases for V and 7 bases for J; bases not matched to a gene: 6. Germline CDR1 SGHTA, CDR2 FQGTGA. The CDR3 runs to 12 residues.

The rearrangement joins TRBV5-1 to TRBJ1-2, with D unresolved. Germline assignment: CDR1 SGHRS and CDR2 YFSETQ. CDR3 length: 14 residues. Trimming shortened V by 4 bases and J by 4 bases, and 14 bases separated the two germline ends. CDR3 protein: CASSAPMGSYGYTF. The DNA for the CDR3 is TGCGCCAGCAGCGCCCCTATGGGGAGCTATGGCTACACCTTC. The entire variable domain, with the rest obtained from reference TRBV5-1 and TRBJ1-2, is as follows: KAGVTQTPRYLIKTRGQQVTLSCSPISGHRSVSWYQQTPGQGLQFLFEYFSETQRNKGNFPGRFSGRQFSNSRSEMNVSTLELGDSALYLCASSAPMGSYGYTFGSGTRLTVV.

The V gene is TRBV5-1, the J gene TRBJ2-1; 14 bases agree with TRBD2. With 2 bases clipped from V and 7 bases from J, the junction kept 8 bases outside the gene matches. CDR3 size: 17 residues. The germline V gene encodes CDR1 SGHRS and CDR2 YFSETQ. CDR3 in DNA: TGCGCCAGCAGCTTAGTAAGCGGGACTAGCGGGGGAAATGAGCAGTTCTTC. Translated, it gives CASSLVSGTSGGNEQFF.

The chain is built from TRBV6-1 and TRBJ2-7; 11 bases are a match to TRBD1. The CDR3 extends over 14 amino acids. Germline CDR1 MNHNS, CDR2 SASEGT. Trimming removed 4 bases from V and 5 bases from J; junction bases left unmatched: 4. CDR3 bases: TGTGCCAGCAGTGGGAGGACAGGGGGCGACGAGCAGTACTTC. Its translation: CASSGRTGGDEQYF.

The V call is TRBV7-9, the J call TRBJ2-7; weak D call: TRBD1 (6 bases). The CDR3 covers 14 residues. Trimming stripped 1 base from V and 3 bases from J, with 10 bases between. Germline CDR1 is SEHNR and CDR2 is FQNEAQ (reference sequence). The CDR3 spells CASSLGDILYEQYF. The CDR3 nucleotides are TGTGCCAGCAGCTTAGGGGACATCCTCTACGAGCAGTACTTC.

This chain joins TRBV5-1 and TRBJ2-7, with D possibly matching TRBD1 (5 bases). Germline lookup yields CDR1 SGHRS and CDR2 YFSETQ. The V and J ends lost 2 bases and 5 bases respectively, with 8 bases between them. The CDR3 totals 12 residues. CDR3 protein: CASSFQGHEQYF. The CDR3 DNA is TGCGCCAGCAGCTTCCAGGGCCACGAGCAGTACTTC.

This chain uses TRBV5-1 with TRBJ2-3; D unresolved. Germline lookup yields CDR1 SGHRS and CDR2 YFSETQ. The CDR3 runs to 15 residues. The V and J ends lost 4 bases and 2 bases respectively, with 14 bases between them. The DNA for the CDR3 is TGCGCCAGCAGCACTGACCCCTGGGCCACAGATACGCAGTATTTT. Translating gives CASSTDPWATDTQYF.

V is TRBV15 and J is TRBJ2-5; tentative D call: TRBD2 (5 bases). The germline V gene encodes CDR1 LNHNV and CDR2 YYDKDF (reference sequence). The V gene lost 2 bases and the J gene lost 2 bases, with 9 bases spanning the gap. The CDR3 contains 14 residues. The CDR3 DNA reads TGTGCCACCAGCAGATCCGGGGTTCAAGAGACCCAGTACTTC. Encoded protein: CATSRSGVQETQYF.

This clone was seen more than once but under ten times. The chain combines TRBV29-1 with TRBJ2-5; 8 bases map to TRBD2. With V trimmed by 7 bases and J by 5 bases, 9 bases remained unmatched. The germline gives CDR1 SQVTM, CDR2 ANQGSEA. This CDR3 spans 13 amino acids. CDR3 sequence reads: CSAPEVAGETQYF. The CDR3, as DNA: TGCAGCGCCCCGGAAGTAGCGGGGGAGACCCAGTACTTC.

The V and J genes are TRBV25-1 and TRBJ2-1, with a weak D call TRBD1 (5 bases). Between the trimmed V and J ends, which lost 1 base and 6 bases, there was a span of 16 bases. This CDR3 region has 16 residues. The germline gives CDR1 MGHDK, CDR2 SYGVNS. The CDR3 DNA sequence: TGTGCCAGCAGTGAATTAGTTACAGGATTGACCAATGAGCAGTTCTTC. Amino acids: CASSELVTGLTNEQFF.

The chain links TRBV19 to TRBJ2-4, with D possibly matching TRBD2 (6 bases). Germline CDR1 LNHDA, CDR2 SQIVND (reference sequence). This CDR3 is 15 amino acids long. Trimming took off 5 bases at V and 5 bases at J, with 16 bases between the two ends. The CDR3 DNA reads TGTGCCAGTAGTCCCGAGCGCGGGGTCCAAAACATTCAGTACTTC. Translating it yields CASSPERGVQNIQYF.